The following is a TCR beta chain sequence with its context. What it recognizes is unknown. One end of the junction does not line up with germline, which may come from a read error. The data derive from a study of CD8 T cells in ankylosing spondylitis. Study observations and caveats: Within matched ankylosing spondylitis synovial fluid, disease-linked clones were reportedly significantly enriched.

Germline V gene data show CDR1 as DFQATT and CDR2 as SNEGSKA (reference sequence). The CDR3 totals 16 residues. One entry per CDR3 protein, called by TCRdb with MiXCR from the 5' RACE reads. The sample includes about 240,000 distinct CDR3 sequences, around 11% of them seen just once. Source material: blood, either unsorted or a sorted T cell fraction (not recorded which). This rearrangement joins TRBV20-1 to TRBJ2-1; 14 nucleotides agree with TRBD2. This clonotype was sampled from a male donor with ankylosing spondylitis or in good health (not recorded which). The CDR3 nucleotides read TGTAGTGCTAGAGCGGGACTAGCGGGGGACTACATTGAGCAGCTCTTC. It encodes CSARAGLAGDYIEQLF.